This TCR beta chain was found in a study of CD8 T cells in Susac syndrome. Reverse transcription of roughly 0.5 to 1 ug RNA used random hexamers. TCRdb re-analysed the immunoSEQ multiplex PCR reads in MiXCR, keeping a single row per CDR3 protein. Of 100,000 to 150,000 distinct CDR3 sequences listed, 90% to 95% are singletons. Details on this clonotype: Antigen specificity is unknown.

V was trimmed by 6 bases and J by 1 base, leaving 25 bases between them. Germline CDR1 and CDR2: MNHEY and SMNVEV (reference sequence). This CDR3 has 18 residues. The study, taken as a whole, reports: In total CD8+ repertoires, roughly 17 Susac-specific public clones were detected, and CD8+ TEMRA repertoires contained roughly 5.

Sequencing was carried out using CD8+ T cells from PBMCs. The genes are TRBV27 and TRBJ2-7; D may be TRBD1 (7 bases). The sequence was obtained from a human donor with Susac syndrome. CDR3 loop: CASSLKFQGGVISYEQYF. The CDR3, as DNA: TGTGCCAGCAGCCTAAAGTTCCAGGGGGGAGTGATATCCTACGAGCAGTACTTC.